This T cell receptor beta chain was profiled in a study of blood T cell repertoires in COVID-19. TCRdb keeps only in-frame clones here, not all; method: immunoSEQ multiplex PCR. The sample has under 400,000 clones, 90% seen once. The CDR3 runs 16 residues. CDR1 is SGHVS and CDR2 is FQNEAQ in the germline V gene. V lost 3 bases to trimming and J lost 5 bases; unmatched junction nucleotides: 8. This receptor was obtained from a woman aged 25 to 39 with COVID-19, enrolled during active disease. The chain links TRBV7-8 to TRBJ2-1; 9 bases are a match to TRBD2. The sample comprised peripheral blood. CDR3 in DNA: TGTGCCAGCAGCTTTGGTGTGGCTAGCGGGAACAATGAGCAGTTCTTC. Its translation: CASSFGVASGNNEQFF.